This TCR beta chain stems from a study of response to subunit inactivated influenza vaccine. In germline, CDR1 is SGHRS, CDR2 YFSETQ. CDR3 length: 16 residues. V was cut by 0 bases and J by 3 bases, with 12 bases left in between. TCRdb fed the RT-PCR reads into MiXCR, producing one record per CDR3 protein. The table records about 700,000 distinct CDR3 sequences, 15% to 19% of them present only once. Whole-study findings and limits: The authors suggested that every seasonal influenza vaccination recruits few new T cells.

Details on this clonotype: Its specificity is unknown.

This rearrangement joins TRBV5-1 to TRBJ2-2, with D possibly being TRBD2 (7 bases). Material: PBMCs from blood, obtained about 12 days after vaccination. The clonotype was recovered from a middle-aged man who received an inactivated influenza vaccine. The CDR3 region has the DNA TGCGCCAGCAGCTTGGTTGCGGGGGCCCACACCGGGGAGCTGTTTTTT. Residues: CASSLVAGAHTGELFF.